The 32 T cell receptor beta chains listed next were all sequenced from one sample in a study of early T cells in non-severe SARS-CoV-2 infection. Via MiXCR, TCRdb re-called the 5' RACE reads, giving one row per CDR3 protein. The sample has 45,000 to 70,000 distinct CDR3 sequences; about 8% are singletons. The sequenced sample was whole blood, obtained at baseline. The receptors were sampled from an adult who was a healthcare worker with PCR-confirmed SARS-CoV-2 infection or an uninfected control (not recorded which).

V usage is TRBV10-3 and J usage is TRBJ2-7; 7 positions agree with TRBD2. Per the germline V gene, CDR1 is ENHRY and CDR2 is SYGVKD. V dropped 4 bases and J dropped 0; count of bases not matched to a gene: 6. The CDR3 spans 15 residues. The CDR3 DNA is TGTGCCATCAGTGGAGGAAGCGGGAACTCCTACGAGCAGTACTTC. This gives the protein CAISGGSGNSYEQYF.

This clonotype was picked up a small number of times. The chain combines TRBV9 with TRBJ1-1; 9 bases map to TRBD1. V trimming: 0 bases; J trimming: 3 bases; junction bases outside the gene matches: 3. The CDR3 consists of 15 residues. Germline lookup yields CDR1 SGDLS and CDR2 YYNGEE. The CDR3 region has the DNA TGTGCCAGCAGCGTAGAAGGGACAGGGTACACTGAAGCTTTCTTT. The encoded protein is CASSVEGTGYTEAFF.

Note on this clonotype: A much larger clone is a single base away; this may be a read error. V is TRBV7-2 and J is TRBJ1-2; tentatively, D is TRBD1 (6 bases). Germline V gene sequence: CDR1 SGHTA, CDR2 FQGNSA. The CDR3 extends over 15 amino acids. CDR3 bases: TGTGTCAGCAGCTTATCTGGGGGCGATTACTATGGCTACACCTTC. Amino acid sequence: CVSSLSGGDYYGYTF.

This clonotype was seen at least ten times. The CDR3, as DNA: TGCAGTGCTACCCTCGAACTAGCGGTCGCCTACAATGAGCAGTTCTTC. Amino acid sequence: CSATLELAVAYNEQFF. J is TRBJ2-1 and V is TRBV20-1, with 8 bases aligning to TRBD2. The CDR3 extends over 16 amino acids. Germline CDR1 and CDR2: DFQATT and SNEGSKA (reference sequence). J was trimmed by 2 bases and V by 4 bases; bases with no gene match: 10.

This clonotype showed up many times. The chain carries TRBV20-1 and TRBJ1-1, with D uncertain. The CDR3 totals 12 residues. V was shortened by 0 bases and J by 5 bases, with 7 bases between the two germline ends. CDR1 DFQATT and CDR2 SNEGSKA come from the germline V gene (reference sequence). The CDR3 is CSARDVGTEAFF. The CDR3 bases are TGCAGTGCTAGAGATGTCGGGACTGAAGCTTTCTTT.

This clonotype was counted many times. The chain joins TRBV6-1 to TRBJ1-3; 7 nucleotides match TRBD1. After removal of 2 bases from V and 1 base from J, the junction contained 17 bases not matched to a gene. The CDR3 is made up of 20 amino acids. CDR1 is MNHNS, CDR2 SASEGT, per germline. Here the CDR3 DNA reads TGTGCCAGCAGTGAATTTTTGGGACAGTGGAACGGAGGTTCTGGAAACACCATATATTTT. It encodes CASSEFLGQWNGGSGNTIYF.

The chain joins TRBV7-3 to TRBJ2-5; perhaps TRBD1 as D (6 bases). Germline V gene sequence: CDR1 SGHTA, CDR2 FQGTGA. Trimming cost V 5 bases and J 0 bases, with 10 bases left between them. This CDR3 spans 14 amino acids. The CDR3 DNA follows: TGTGCCAGCAGCCAACAGGGACACCAAGAGACCCAGTACTTC. Protein product: CASSQQGHQETQYF.

As to this clonotype: Possible read error: a much larger clone is one base away. The chain joins TRBV4-3 to TRBJ2-1; D unclear. CDR1 is LGHNA, CDR2 YSLEER, per germline. The CDR3 sequence is 16 residues long. Trimming left V 0 bases short and J 8 bases short, with 17 bases between. CDR3 residues: CASSQDLWGSWDEQFF. The CDR3, as DNA: TGCGCCAGCAGCCAAGATCTTTGGGGTTCCTGGGATGAGCAGTTCTTC.

This clonotype occurred a few times. The CDR3 sequence: CSARERNGRSSYNEQFF. The CDR3 nucleotides are TGCAGTGCTAGAGAACGAAATGGTCGGTCCTCCTACAATGAGCAGTTCTTC. The rearrangement uses TRBV20-1 and TRBJ2-1; D is unresolved. The CDR3 has 17 residues. V lost 0 bases and J 0 bases, leaving 15 bases between the germline ends. In germline, CDR1 is DFQATT, CDR2 SNEGSKA (reference sequence).

The sample holds one count of this clonotype. CDR3 DNA: TGTGCCAGCAGCTTACGGCGGGAAACCGGGGAGCTGTTTTTT. Protein: CASSLRRETGELFF. The J gene is TRBJ2-2, the V gene TRBV11-2, with a possible D match to TRBD2 (6 bases). Germline V CDR1 and CDR2: SGHAT, FQNNGV. The CDR3 has 14 residues. Trimming removed 2 bases at V and 5 bases at J, with 9 bases between.

V gene TRBV10-3 combines with J gene TRBJ2-7; D is perhaps TRBD1 (7 bases). The CDR3 contains 14 residues. The germline V and J ends were trimmed by 6 bases and 2 bases, with 14 bases remaining between them. The germline gives CDR1 ENHRY, CDR2 SYGVKD. The CDR3 here is CAIRGGQLTYEQYF. In DNA form, the CDR3 reads TGTGCCATCAGGGGGGGACAGTTGACCTACGAGCAGTACTTC.

The chain has TRBV7-2 and TRBJ2-2; D not certain. CDR3 size: 14 residues. Germline CDR1 SGHTA, CDR2 FQGNSA. Trimming removed 3 bases from V and 4 bases from J, with 9 bases in between. The CDR3 protein is CASSLERVTGELFF. CDR3 DNA: TGTGCCAGCAGCTTGGAACGGGTCACCGGGGAGCTGTTTTTT. Complete variable domain (other parts from reference TRBV7-2 and TRBJ2-2): GAGVSQSPSNKVTEKGKDVELRCDPISGHTALYWYRQSLGQGLEFLIYFQGNSAPDKSGLPSDRFSAERTGGSVSTLTIQRTQQEDSAVYLCASSLERVTGELFFGEGSRLTVL.

This clonotype was counted a few times. The DNA is left out, because the CDR3 cannot be placed on it with certainty; the CDR3 is given as TCRdb lists it. The chain uses TRBV6-5 and TRBJ1-5. Germline V CDR1 and CDR2: MNHEY, SVGAGI. A total of 15 residues make up the CDR3, ends included. CDR3 amino acids: CASSFGSGSNQPQHF.

This clonotype has more than one count but fewer than ten. The chain links TRBV25-1 to TRBJ2-7; TRBD1 agrees at 10 bases. There are 15 residues in the CDR3. V lost 7 bases to trimming and J lost 1 base; unmatched junction nucleotides: 7. Germline V gene data show CDR1 as MGHDK and CDR2 as SYGVNS. The CDR3 spells CASNSRDRGSYEQYF. The CDR3, as DNA: TGTGCCAGCAATTCCCGGGACAGGGGTTCCTACGAGCAGTACTTC.

This clonotype was observed many times. This chain uses TRBV4-3 with TRBJ2-6; possibly TRBD2 for D (5 bases). CDR1 and CDR2 (germline): LGHNA, YSLEER. This CDR3 has 15 amino acids. V lost 8 bases and J 2 bases, leaving 13 bases between the germline ends. DNA for the CDR3: TGCGCCAGCTCCCCGGCGGGTACTGGGGCCAACGTCCTGACTTTC. Its protein product is CASSPAGTGANVLTF.

This clonotype appeared a few times. The gene calls are TRBV6-4 and TRBJ2-1, with a possible D match to TRBD2 (6 bases). The CDR3 loop spans 16 amino acids. CDR1 and CDR2 from the germline V gene are MRHNA and SNTAGT. V was cut by 1 base and J by 0 bases, with 10 bases left in between. The CDR3 here is CASSDLAGSSYNEQFF. In DNA form, the CDR3 reads TGTGCCAGCAGTGACTTGGCGGGGAGCTCCTACAATGAGCAGTTCTTC.

This clonotype was recorded at least ten times. This chain uses TRBV7-2 with TRBJ1-6; D remains unclear. This CDR3 has 14 amino acids. Germline CDR1 reads SGHTA; CDR2 reads FQGNSA. V dropped 1 base and J dropped 9 bases, with 10 bases sitting between them. The CDR3 DNA sequence: TGTGCCAGCAGCTTAGGCATCTCTTCTTCACCCCTCCACTTT. It yields the protein CASSLGISSSPLHF. The full variable domain, its missing parts supplied by reference TRBV7-2 and TRBJ1-6, is GAGVSQSPSNKVTEKGKDVELRCDPISGHTALYWYRQSLGQGLEFLIYFQGNSAPDKSGLPSDRFSAERTGGSVSTLTIQRTQQEDSAVYLCASSLGISSSPLHFGNGTRLTVT.

The chain joins TRBV7-9 to TRBJ1-4, with unresolved D. Germline CDR1 and CDR2: SEHNR and FQNEAQ (reference sequence). The CDR3 extends over 13 amino acids. V was pared by 2 bases and J by 6 bases, with 7 bases between. The CDR3 sequence is CASSLSLDEKLFF. The DNA of the CDR3 is TGTGCCAGCAGCTTATCACTTGATGAAAAACTGTTTTTT.

This clonotype appeared many times. CDR3 amino acids: CASRGAGDTQYF. The CDR3 region has the DNA TGTGCCTCCCGGGGAGCGGGAGATACGCAGTATTTT. The V gene is TRBV19, the J gene TRBJ2-3; TRBD2 is a possible D gene (6 bases). The CDR3 is 12 residues long. V lost 11 bases to trimming and J lost 5 bases, with 14 bases between them. Germline V gives CDR1 LNHDA, CDR2 SQIVND (reference sequence).

The genes are TRBV28 and TRBJ2-1; 7 nucleotides align to TRBD2. The CDR3 contains 15 residues. V dropped 2 bases and J dropped 2; count of bases not matched to a gene: 3. CDR1 is MDHEN and CDR2 is SYDVKM in the germline V gene. The CDR3 DNA reads TGTGCCAGCAGTTTACGACTAGCCACCTACAATGAGCAGTTCTTC. Protein: CASSLRLATYNEQFF.

This chain uses TRBV12-3 or TRBV12-4 with TRBJ2-7; D is unclear. V gave up 6 bases and J gave up 0 bases, with 12 bases separating them. This CDR3 spans 14 amino acids. The CDR3 DNA reads TGTGCCAGCAGGCCAGGCCGGCGCTCCTACGAGCAGTACTTC. This gives the protein CASRPGRRSYEQYF.

The table lists this clonotype with a few counts. The rearrangement uses TRBV20-1 and TRBJ2-2; 7 bases are shared with TRBD2. CDR1 and CDR2 (germline): DFQATT, SNEGSKA (reference sequence). There are 15 residues in the CDR3. V lost 1 base and J lost 7; bases outside the gene matches: 9. The CDR3 DNA sequence: TGCAGTGCTAGAGTCCCCCTGGGGGGGAGCGGGGAGCTGTTTTTT. Protein product: CSARVPLGGSGELFF.

The gene calls are TRBV28 and TRBJ2-7, with 12 bases lining up with TRBD1. The CDR3 totals 15 residues. CDR1 is MDHEN, CDR2 SYDVKM, per germline. V shed 8 bases and J 4 bases; nucleotides not matched to a gene: 9. The CDR3 sequence is CASRLGTGGKYEQYF. The DNA for the CDR3 is TGTGCCAGCCGATTAGGGACAGGGGGCAAGTACGAGCAGTACTTC. Full variable domain (outside the CDR3, taken from reference TRBV28 and TRBJ2-7): DVKVTQSSRYLVKRTGEKVFLECVQDMDHENMFWYRQDPGLGLRLIYFSYDVKMKEKGDIPEGYSVSREKKERFSLILESASTNQTSMYLCASRLGTGGKYEQYFGPGTRLTVT.

This clonotype was seen more than once but under ten times. The CDR3 protein is CASASRFGELFF. CDR3 coding DNA: TGTGCCAGCGCCAGTAGATTCGGGGAGCTGTTTTTT. V gene TRBV9 combines with J gene TRBJ2-2; D unclear. Germline V gene sequence: CDR1 SGDLS, CDR2 YYNGEE. The CDR3 extends over 12 amino acids. V was cut by 7 bases and J by 7 bases, with 11 bases left in between.

This clonotype was detected only a few times. The chain joins TRBV20-1 to TRBJ2-7; 10 bases line up with TRBD1. This CDR3 spans 13 amino acids. The germline CDR1 and CDR2 sequences are DFQATT and SNEGSKA (reference sequence). The trim removed 5 bases at V and 2 bases at J, leaving 3 bases unmatched. This CDR3 reads CSAGQGVAYEQYF. Written as DNA, the CDR3 is TGCAGTGCTGGACAGGGGGTAGCCTACGAGCAGTACTTC.

This clonotype was seen ten or more times. The rearrangement uses TRBV4-2 and TRBJ2-7; 7 positions match TRBD1. Germline values: CDR1 LGHNA, CDR2 YNFKEQ. V lost 0 bases, J lost 2 bases, and 4 bases stayed unmatched. This CDR3 has 15 amino acids. CDR3: CASSQEGGSAYEQYF. CDR3 in DNA: TGTGCCAGCAGCCAAGAAGGGGGCAGCGCCTACGAGCAGTACTTC.

This clonotype was observed a few times. This chain links TRBV12-3 or TRBV12-4 with TRBJ2-7; TRBD1 is a possible D gene (6 bases). This CDR3 spans 13 amino acids. The ends were cut back, 9 bases at V and 4 bases at J, with 16 bases in the middle. The CDR3 DNA reads TGTGCCAGTTCGACCAGGGGCGCGTACGAGCAGTACTTC. It specifies CASSTRGAYEQYF.

This clonotype has at least ten counts. The chain employs TRBV13 and TRBJ2-2, with TRBD1 matching 10 bases. Germline CDR1 PRHDT, CDR2 FYEKMQ (reference sequence). The length of the CDR3 is 23 residues. With 6 bases clipped from V and 9 bases from J, the junction kept 34 bases outside the gene matches. The CDR3 bases are TGTGCCAGCAGACAAACCGGGACAGGGGATCATTACCCCGATACGTTGACCTCAAGGGAGCTGTTTTTT. It yields the protein CASRQTGTGDHYPDTLTSRELFF. Full variable domain (rest looked up from reference TRBV13 and TRBJ2-2): AAGVIQSPRHLIKEKRETATLKCYPIPRHDTVYWYQQGPGQDPQFLISFYEKMQSDKGSIPDRFSAQQFSDYHSELNMSSLELGDSALYFCASRQTGTGDHYPDTLTSRELFFGEGSRLTVL.

Only one count was recorded for this clonotype. This sequence joins TRBV12-3 or TRBV12-4 and TRBJ2-2; 7 nucleotides line up with TRBD2. The CDR3 is 14 residues long. Trimming cost V 2 bases and J 6 bases; bases outside gene matches: 3. The CDR3 nucleotides read TGTGCCAGCAGTTTAATTCGGGGGGCCGGGGAGCTGTTTTTT. Encoded protein: CASSLIRGAGELFF.

There are a few counts of this clonotype. The V and J genes are TRBV7-9 and TRBJ1-3, with no clear D. Germline CDR1 is SEHNR and CDR2 is FQNEAQ (reference sequence). CDR3 length: 16 residues. The V and J ends lost 0 bases and 2 bases respectively, with 11 bases between them. The CDR3 loop reads CASSLALRGAGNTIYF. The CDR3 nucleotides read TGTGCCAGCAGCTTAGCTCTCCGGGGTGCTGGAAACACCATATATTTT.

This clonotype has a single count. A clone one base away is much larger, so this may be a read error. This rearrangement joins TRBV10-2 to TRBJ2-2; 10 bases are a match to TRBD2. Germline assignment: CDR1 WSHSY and CDR2 SAAADI. This CDR3 is 12 amino acids long. CDR3: CPSGRVTGELFF. CDR3 nucleotide sequence: TGCCCCAGCGGGAGGGTCACCGGGGAGCTGTTTTTT.

This clonotype was detected ten times or more. This rearrangement joins TRBV25-1 to TRBJ2-3; 7 bases line up with TRBD1. The CDR3 extends over 13 amino acids. The V and J ends lost 8 bases and 1 base, in that order; junction bases with no gene match: 3. The V gene's germline CDR1 is MGHDK and CDR2 SYGVNS. The CDR3 region has the DNA TGTGCCAGCGGCACAGGGGGCACAGATACGCAGTATTTT. It encodes CASGTGGTDTQYF.